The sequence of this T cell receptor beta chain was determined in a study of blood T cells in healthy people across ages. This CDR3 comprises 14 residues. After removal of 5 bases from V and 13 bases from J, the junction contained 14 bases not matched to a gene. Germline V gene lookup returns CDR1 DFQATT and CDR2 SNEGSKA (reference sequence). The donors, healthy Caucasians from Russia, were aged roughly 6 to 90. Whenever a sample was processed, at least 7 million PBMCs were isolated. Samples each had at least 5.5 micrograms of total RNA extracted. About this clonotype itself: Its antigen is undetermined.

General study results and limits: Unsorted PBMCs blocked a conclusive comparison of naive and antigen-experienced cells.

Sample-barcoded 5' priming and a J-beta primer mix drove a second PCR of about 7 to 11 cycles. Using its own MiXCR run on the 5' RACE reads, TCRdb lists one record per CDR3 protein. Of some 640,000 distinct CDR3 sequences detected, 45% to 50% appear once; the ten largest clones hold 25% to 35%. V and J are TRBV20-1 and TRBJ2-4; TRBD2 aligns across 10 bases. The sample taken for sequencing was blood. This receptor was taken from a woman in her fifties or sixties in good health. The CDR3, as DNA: TGCAGTGCTGGCGCACTAGCGGGATTTGATGAGCAGTACTTC. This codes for CSAGALAGFDEQYF.